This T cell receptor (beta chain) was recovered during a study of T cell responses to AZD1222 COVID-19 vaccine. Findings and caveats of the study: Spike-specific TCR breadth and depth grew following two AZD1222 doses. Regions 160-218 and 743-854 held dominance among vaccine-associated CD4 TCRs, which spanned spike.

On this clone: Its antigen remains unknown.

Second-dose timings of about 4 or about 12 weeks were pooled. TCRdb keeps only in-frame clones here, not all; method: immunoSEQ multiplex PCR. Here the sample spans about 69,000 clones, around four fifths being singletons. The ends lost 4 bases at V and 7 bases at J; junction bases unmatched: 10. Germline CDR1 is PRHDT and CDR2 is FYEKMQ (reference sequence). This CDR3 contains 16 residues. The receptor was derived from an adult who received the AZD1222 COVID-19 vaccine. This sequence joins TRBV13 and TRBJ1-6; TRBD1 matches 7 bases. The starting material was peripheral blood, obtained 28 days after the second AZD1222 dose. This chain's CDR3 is CASSSRQGRGNSPLHF. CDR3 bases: TGTGCCAGCAGCTCTAGACAGGGAAGGGGCAATTCACCCCTCCACTTT. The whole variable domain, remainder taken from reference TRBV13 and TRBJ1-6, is AAGVIQSPRHLIKEKRETATLKCYPIPRHDTVYWYQQGPGQDPQFLISFYEKMQSDKGSIPDRFSAQQFSDYHSELNMSSLELGDSALYFCASSSRQGRGNSPLHFGNGTRLTVT.